Shown below are 21 T cell receptor beta chains from a single sample sequenced in a study of cytomegalovirus exposure and HLA in healthy donors. The PCR was carried out with 60 Vbeta primers and 13 Jbeta primers. Method: immunoSEQ multiplex PCR; TCRdb's copy keeps in-frame clones and lacks some. The table has approximately 210,000 clones, approximately 79% seen once. The sequenced sample was PBMCs. The receptors shown here come from a girl aged 10-17 years in good health and CMV-seropositive.

The CDR3 region is CASTLADTDTQYF. The CDR3 DNA reads TGTGCCAGTACGCTAGCCGACACAGATACGCAGTATTTT. The rearrangement links TRBV13 to TRBJ2-3; TRBD2 is a possible D gene (5 bases). This CDR3 is built from 13 residues. Trimming shortened V by 9 bases and J by 2 bases, and 12 bases separated the two germline ends. The germline V gene has CDR1 PRHDT and CDR2 FYEKMQ (reference sequence).

The chain recombines TRBV7-9 with TRBJ1-3, with 12 bases matching TRBD1. Germline assignment: CDR1 SEHNR and CDR2 FQNEAQ (reference sequence). Trimming took 5 bases from V and 2 from J; bases not matched to a gene: 4. The CDR3 has 16 residues. CDR3 sequence: CASSLGQGATGNTIYF. The DNA for the CDR3 is TGTGCCAGCAGCCTGGGACAGGGGGCAACTGGAAACACCATATATTTT.

J is TRBJ2-2 and V is TRBV15; 8 nucleotides line up with TRBD2. The CDR3 length is 17 residues. In germline, CDR1 is LNHNV, CDR2 YYDKDF (reference sequence). Unmatched junction bases numbered 9, after V lost 5 bases and J lost 1 base. The DNA of the CDR3 is TGTGCCACCAGCTCAACCCGGGGGGGTCTGAACACCGGGGAGCTGTTTTTT. This sequence encodes CATSSTRGGLNTGELFF.

CDR3 loop: CATSRVMGLGDSPLHF. Written as DNA, the CDR3 is TGTGCCACCAGCAGAGTTATGGGACTGGGAGATTCACCCCTCCACTTT. The chain combines TRBV15 with TRBJ1-6; D perhaps matches TRBD1 (5 bases). V was clipped by 1 base and J by 8 bases, with 15 bases between them. This CDR3 contains 16 residues. Germline-derived CDR1 and CDR2 are LNHNV and YYDKDF (reference sequence).

Only a few counts were recorded for this clone. The chain joins TRBV10-1 to TRBJ2-7; a possible D gene is TRBD1 (5 bases). Germline assignment: CDR1 WNHNN and CDR2 SYGVQD (reference sequence). The CDR3 consists of 15 residues. The V end was cut by 3 bases, the J end by 0 bases, with 12 bases between. The DNA for the CDR3 is TGCGCCAGCAGTGAATCTTTCCAGGGCTCCTACGAGCAGTACTTC. This translates into CASSESFQGSYEQYF.

CDR3 region: CASGFGVYGTQYF. For the CDR3, the DNA is TGTGCCAGCGGTTTCGGGGTCTACGGGACCCAGTACTTC. V usage is TRBV6-5 and J usage is TRBJ2-5; D is possibly TRBD2 (5 bases). CDR3 length: 13 residues. Trimming cost V 8 bases and J 7 bases, with 17 bases left between them. Germline V lookup: CDR1 MNHEY, CDR2 SVGAGI.

This rearrangement joins TRBV7-2 to TRBJ1-4; the D is unclear. The germline gives CDR1 SGHTA, CDR2 FQGNSA. This CDR3 is built from 14 residues. Trimming stripped 5 bases from V and 3 bases from J, with 10 bases between. CDR3 bases: TGTGCCAGCAGCCACGGAGGGTCTAATGAAAAACTGTTTTTT. Its protein product is CASSHGGSNEKLFF.

The chain has TRBV5-1 and TRBJ2-5; D is perhaps TRBD2 (6 bases). Between the trimmed V and J ends, which lost 4 bases and 0 bases, there was a span of 19 bases. This CDR3 is 17 amino acids long. The germline V gene encodes CDR1 SGHRS and CDR2 YFSETQ. In DNA, the CDR3 is TGCGCCAGCAGCCCGCTGGGGCAAGGAGGGGACCAAGAGACCCAGTACTTC. It codes for CASSPLGQGGDQETQYF. Together with reference TRBV5-1 and TRBJ2-5, the CDR3 gives the full variable domain: KAGVTQTPRYLIKTRGQQVTLSCSPISGHRSVSWYQQTPGQGLQFLFEYFSETQRNKGNFPGRFSGRQFSNSRSEMNVSTLELGDSALYLCASSPLGQGGDQETQYFGPGTRLLVL.

The chain is built from TRBV13 and TRBJ2-5; D is uncertain. The ends were cut back, 5 bases at V and 1 base at J, with 2 bases in the middle. This CDR3 region has 11 residues. The germline V gene has CDR1 PRHDT and CDR2 FYEKMQ (reference sequence). Here the CDR3 reads CASSLQETQYF. The CDR3, as DNA: TGTGCCAGCAGCCTCCAAGAGACCCAGTACTTC.

The genes are TRBV14 and TRBJ1-6; D gene unclear. The CDR3 is made up of 14 amino acids. Trimming pared 0 bases from V and 9 bases from J, leaving 9 bases between. Looked up from germline, CDR1 is SGHDN and CDR2 is FVKESK. The CDR3 region is CASSQETSASPLHF. The DNA for the CDR3 is TGTGCCAGCAGCCAAGAGACCAGCGCTTCACCCCTCCACTTT.

The chain uses TRBV5-1 and TRBJ1-1; TRBD1 agrees at 7 bases. Germline V gene sequence: CDR1 SGHRS, CDR2 YFSETQ. V lost 4 bases, J lost 5 bases, and 11 bases stayed unmatched. The CDR3 runs 15 residues. The CDR3 DNA reads as TGCGCCAGCAGCGCCCTGACAGGGACGGCGACTGAAGCTTTCTTT. Translating gives CASSALTGTATEAFF.

This chain joins TRBV5-6 and TRBJ1-1; 7 bases line up with TRBD1. There are 16 residues in the CDR3. Germline V lookup: CDR1 SGHDT, CDR2 YYEEEE. Losses at the gene ends were 0 bases for V and 0 bases for J; bases not matched to a gene: 5. The CDR3 is CASSLVPGQMNTEAFF. CDR3 nucleotides: TGTGCCAGCAGCTTGGTTCCGGGACAGATGAACACTGAAGCTTTCTTT.

Only one count was recorded for this clone. This chain joins TRBV10-3 and TRBJ1-1; TRBD1 might be the D (6 bases). The CDR3 is made up of 15 amino acids. Trimming removed 10 bases from V and 1 base from J, with 19 bases in between. The germline CDR1 and CDR2 sequences are ENHRY and SYGVKD. CDR3 sequence: CATGSGDIWNTEAFF. CDR3 bases: TGTGCCACCGGGTCAGGGGACATATGGAACACTGAAGCTTTCTTT.

The chain couples TRBV5-1 to TRBJ2-7; no definite D call. Germline assignment: CDR1 SGHRS and CDR2 YFSETQ. Trimming pared 3 bases from V and 5 bases from J, leaving 15 bases between. The CDR3 consists of 14 residues. The CDR3 sequence: CASSSSTGWDEQYF. Here the CDR3 DNA reads TGCGCCAGCAGCTCCAGCACGGGTTGGGACGAGCAGTACTTC.

The J gene is TRBJ1-3, the V gene TRBV5-6; D ambiguous. CDR3 size: 16 residues. V was cut by 0 bases and J by 0 bases, with 10 bases left in between. From germline, CDR1 is SGHDT and CDR2 YYEEEE. Written as DNA, the CDR3 is TGTGCCAGCAGCTTGGGGCCGGGAGACTCTGGAAACACCATATATTTT. It translates to CASSLGPGDSGNTIYF.

The V and J genes are TRBV25-1 and TRBJ2-4; maybe TRBD1 (5 bases). CDR1 and CDR2 from the germline V gene are MGHDK and SYGVNS. This CDR3 spans 14 amino acids. V was cut by 3 bases and J by 1 base, with 7 bases left in between. In DNA form, the CDR3 reads TGTGCCAGCAGTGATAAGGGGGCCAAAAACATTCAGTACTTC. Residues: CASSDKGAKNIQYF. The entire variable domain, with the rest obtained from reference TRBV25-1 and TRBJ2-4, is as follows: EADIYQTPRYLVIGTGKKITLECSQTMGHDKMYWYQQDPGMELHLIHYSYGVNSTEKGDLSSESTVSRIRTEHFPLTLESARPSHTSQYLCASSDKGAKNIQYFGAGTRLSVL.

J is TRBJ2-1 and V is TRBV7-2; D gene unclear. The CDR3 totals 11 residues. V was trimmed by 3 bases and J by 8 bases, leaving 5 bases between them. Germline V gene sequence: CDR1 SGHTA, CDR2 FQGNSA. The CDR3 region is CASSLADEQFF. The CDR3 DNA follows: TGTGCCAGCAGCTTGGCCGATGAGCAGTTCTTC.

The J gene is TRBJ1-2, the V gene TRBV2; D is unresolved. The CDR3 has 10 residues. V was clipped by 7 bases and J by 3 bases, with 3 bases between them. Germline V gives CDR1 SNHLY, CDR2 FYNNEI. The CDR3, as DNA: TGTGCCAGCACGGACTATGGCTACACCTTC. Residues: CASTDYGYTF. The variable domain in full, completed from reference TRBV2 and TRBJ1-2, reads EPEVTQTPSHQVTQMGQEVILRCVPISNHLYFYWYRQILGQKVEFLVSFYNNEISEKSEIFDDQFSVERPDGSNFTLKIRSTKLEDSAMYFCASTDYGYTFGSGTRLTVV.

The rearrangement uses TRBV30 and TRBJ2-5; 9 positions match TRBD2. Unmatched junction bases numbered 10, after V lost 0 bases and J lost 5 bases. The germline V gene has CDR1 GTSNPN and CDR2 SVGIG (reference sequence). The CDR3 loop spans 16 amino acids. DNA of the CDR3: TGTGCCTGGAGTGTAATAGCGGGGGTCCTAGGGGAGACCCAGTACTTC. Translation gives CAWSVIAGVLGETQYF.

The J gene is TRBJ1-2, the V gene TRBV9; D might be TRBD1 (6 bases). Trimming cost V 0 bases and J 14 bases, with 17 bases left between them. CDR1 and CDR2 from the germline V gene are SGDLS and YYNGEE. The CDR3 length is 13 residues. CDR3 DNA sequence: TGTGCCAGCAGCGTAGCTCCAGGGGACCCAGGAACCTTC. This codes for CASSVAPGDPGTF.

The chain recombines TRBV19 with TRBJ1-3; a weak D match, TRBD1 (6 bases). The ends were cut back, 4 bases at V and 0 bases at J, with 10 bases in the middle. CDR3 size: 15 residues. Germline V gene sequence: CDR1 LNHDA, CDR2 SQIVND (reference sequence). The CDR3: CASSTTGYSGNTIYF. The DNA of the CDR3 is TGTGCCAGTAGTACTACAGGGTACTCTGGAAACACCATATATTTT.